This T cell receptor (beta chain) stems from a study of blood T cells in healthy people across ages. A second PCR of about 6 to 12 cycles used a sample-barcoded 5' primer and a J-beta primer mix. From the 5' RACE reads, TCRdb called clonotypes with MiXCR, one entry per CDR3 protein. The table lists about 930,000 distinct CDR3 sequences, under 35% of them singletons. A few counts support this clonotype. Antigen: not known. There were at least 5.5 micrograms of total RNA extracted from every sample. Regarding the study as a whole: PBMCs went unsorted, and a conclusive naive versus antigen-experienced comparison was therefore prevented. Both naive CD4+ cell counts and diversity were greater in long-lived donors than in aged donors.

The same specimen was also included in a second study, on T cells of mothers and their children.

The sequence was collected from a woman aged 35 to 49 in good health. The sample was blood.

The CDR3 coding sequence is TGTGCCAGCACCCCGGTTGGTAAGGGGAACACTGAAGCTTTCTTT. This encodes CASTPVGKGNTEAFF. The genes are TRBV12-3 or TRBV12-4 and TRBJ1-1; D remains ambiguous. V was shortened by 7 bases and J by 1 base, with 16 bases between the two germline ends. CDR3 size: 15 residues.